One and the same sample provided the 17 T cell receptor beta chains below, sequenced in a study of shared clonotypes between healthy human individuals. CD45RO-negative, CCR7-positively selected cells formed the naive CD8 fraction, excluding terminally differentiated effector memory CD45RA+ cells. Assay: immunoSEQ multiplex PCR; the TCRdb copy retains only in-frame clones and omits some. The sample holds about 580,000 clones; 95% to 98% are singletons and the top ten take 0.3%. Sequenced sample: naive CD8+ T cells sorted from blood. The source is a man aged 30 to 45 in good health.

The chain is built from TRBV5-4 and TRBJ2-6; D is uncertain. Germline V gives CDR1 SGHNT, CDR2 YYREEE (reference sequence). Trimming took 1 base from V and 4 from J, leaving 3 bases between them. This CDR3 is built from 13 residues. CDR3 coding DNA: TGTGCCAGCAGCTTGCTCGGGGCCAACGTCCTGACTTTC. It translates to CASSLLGANVLTF.

This clone was counted a single time. The chain carries TRBV11-2 and TRBJ2-1; 8 nucleotides align to TRBD1. V was pared by 3 bases and J by 7 bases, with 11 bases of the junction left unmatched. The CDR3 contains 16 residues. Germline V gene data show CDR1 as SGHAT and CDR2 as FQNNGV. CDR3 DNA: TGTGCCAGCAGCTTGAGGGGGCAGGGGGCGCGAAATGAGCAGTTCTTC. Translation: CASSLRGQGARNEQFF.

The chain links TRBV7-2 to TRBJ2-2; 9 positions match TRBD2. Looked up from germline, CDR1 is SGHTA and CDR2 is FQGNSA. CDR3 length: 15 amino acids. Losses at the gene ends were 5 bases for V and 7 bases for J; bases not matched to a gene: 8. DNA for the CDR3: TGTGCCAGCAGCCACGGTGCTAGCGGGATCGGGGAGCTGTTTTTT. Amino acids: CASSHGASGIGELFF. The variable domain in full, with the rest retrieved from reference TRBV7-2 and TRBJ2-2, is GAGVSQSPSNKVTEKGKDVELRCDPISGHTALYWYRQSLGQGLEFLIYFQGNSAPDKSGLPSDRFSAERTGGSVSTLTIQRTQQEDSAVYLCASSHGASGIGELFFGEGSRLTVL.

V usage is TRBV21-1 and J usage is TRBJ2-5; TRBD2 was called by the table and not checked on the DNA. TRBV21-1 is labeled a pseudogene. This CDR3 region has 14 residues. In DNA form, the CDR3 reads TGTGCCAGCAGCACTAAACGGGGAGGAGAGACCCAGTACTTC. Encoded protein: CASSTKRGGETQYF.

The gene calls are TRBV5-6 and TRBJ2-7; D is unresolved. V was cut by 0 bases and J by 5 bases, with 24 bases left in between. Germline assignment: CDR1 SGHDT and CDR2 YYEEEE. CDR3 length equals 18 residues. This CDR3 is CASSLEGPGRPEVNEQYF. The CDR3 coding sequence is TGTGCCAGCAGCTTGGAGGGCCCCGGACGGCCCGAGGTCAACGAGCAGTACTTC. The whole variable domain, remainder taken from reference TRBV5-6 and TRBJ2-7, is DAGVTQSPTHLIKTRGQQVTLRCSPKSGHDTVSWYQQALGQGPQFIFQYYEEEERQRGNFPDRFSGHQFPNYSSELNVNALLLGDSALYLCASSLEGPGRPEVNEQYFGPGTRLTVT.

Concerning this clone: This specimen includes other DNA sequences encoding the same CDR3. This rearrangement joins TRBV11-2 to TRBJ2-3; the D is unclear. CDR1 and CDR2 from the germline V gene are SGHAT and FQNNGV. The CDR3 totals 13 residues. V shed 0 bases and J shed 2 bases, with 3 bases lying between them. Written as DNA, the CDR3 is TGTGCCAGCAGCTTAGAGAACACAGATACGCAGTATTTT. Its protein product is CASSLENTDTQYF.

The rearrangement uses TRBV29-1 and TRBJ1-2; D is ambiguous. CDR3 length equals 9 residues. Germline V gene sequence: CDR1 SQVTM, CDR2 ANQGSEA. Trimming pared 8 bases from V and 4 bases from J, leaving 5 bases between. CDR3 residues: CSLIYGYTF. Written as DNA, the CDR3 is TGCAGCCTAATCTATGGCTACACCTTC.

The CDR3 region has the DNA TGTGCCAGCAGTGAGGTGGCGGGTAGCTCCTACAATGAGCAGTTCTTC. Its translation is CASSEVAGSSYNEQFF. The chain couples TRBV6-1 to TRBJ2-1, with D maybe TRBD2 (5 bases). The CDR3 runs 16 residues. Germline CDR1 reads MNHNS; CDR2 reads SASEGT. V was cut by 3 bases and J by 0 bases, with 12 bases left in between.

This clone was observed once. This sequence joins TRBV29-1 and TRBJ1-1, with D perhaps TRBD1 (6 bases). The CDR3 is 13 residues long. Germline V gene data show CDR1 as SQVTM and CDR2 as ANQGSEA. The ends were cut back, 4 bases at V and 7 bases at J, with 16 bases in the middle. CDR3 in amino acids: CSVVRDTSLEAFF. DNA of the CDR3: TGCAGCGTTGTCCGGGACACAAGCCTTGAAGCTTTCTTT.

This sequence joins TRBV5-4 and TRBJ2-2; maybe TRBD2 (5 bases). Germline CDR1 SGHNT, CDR2 YYREEE (reference sequence). The CDR3 runs 15 residues. Trimming took off 0 bases at V and 4 bases at J, with 10 bases between the two ends. The CDR3 sequence: CASSLDGMLTGELFF. The CDR3 coding sequence is TGTGCCAGCAGCTTGGACGGGATGCTCACCGGGGAGCTGTTTTTT.

V usage is TRBV6-5 and J usage is TRBJ2-1; D is unclear. The germline V gene has CDR1 MNHEY and CDR2 SVGAGI. Trimming pared 5 bases from V and 7 bases from J, leaving 12 bases between. This CDR3 has 13 residues. The CDR3 sequence is CASSPRFFNEQFF. The CDR3 region has the DNA TGTGCCAGCAGTCCCCGTTTTTTTAATGAGCAGTTCTTC.

This chain connects TRBV27 to TRBJ2-7; 8 bases agree with TRBD1. Germline V gene sequence: CDR1 MNHEY, CDR2 SMNVEV (reference sequence). V was clipped by 8 bases and J by 4 bases; unmatched bases: 10. The CDR3 is made up of 14 amino acids. The CDR3 bases are TGTGCCAGCCGCCCCGGACAGGGCCTATACGAGCAGTACTTC. Amino acid sequence: CASRPGQGLYEQYF.

V usage is TRBV7-9 and J usage is TRBJ2-7; D is ambiguous. The CDR3 sequence is 18 residues long. Trimming cost V 3 bases and J 4 bases, with 25 bases left between them. The germline V gene has CDR1 SEHNR and CDR2 FQNEAQ (reference sequence). The CDR3 here is CASSFSSGFPSVLYEQYF. CDR3 DNA sequence: TGTGCCAGCAGCTTTTCGAGTGGCTTCCCAAGCGTCCTTTACGAGCAGTACTTC. The variable domain in full, completed from reference TRBV7-9 and TRBJ2-7, reads DTGVSQNPRHKITKRGQNVTFRCDPISEHNRLYWYRQTLGQGPEFLTYFQNEAQLEKSRLLSDRFSAERPKGSFSTLEIQRTEQGDSAMYLCASSFSSGFPSVLYEQYFGPGTRLTVT.

This sequence joins TRBV7-9 and TRBJ1-5, with a possible D match to TRBD1 (5 bases). The CDR3 totals 14 residues. V lost 1 base, J lost 14 bases, and 18 bases lay in between. Germline CDR1 reads SEHNR; CDR2 reads FQNEAQ (reference sequence). CDR3 in amino acids: CASSLDSLDDRKHF. CDR3 bases: TGTGCCAGCAGCTTAGACAGTCTCGATGACAGAAAGCATTTT. The full variable domain, completed using reference TRBV7-9 and TRBJ1-5, is DTGVSQNPRHKITKRGQNVTFRCDPISEHNRLYWYRQTLGQGPEFLTYFQNEAQLEKSRLLSDRFSAERPKGSFSTLEIQRTEQGDSAMYLCASSLDSLDDRKHFGDGTRLSIL.

The chain employs TRBV25-1 and TRBJ1-1; no firm D call. With 7 bases removed from V and 1 base from J, the gap between germline ends came to 10 bases. CDR3 length: 13 amino acids. Germline V gives CDR1 MGHDK, CDR2 SYGVNS. The CDR3 loop is CASTPRSNTEAFF. The CDR3 nucleotides read TGTGCCAGCACCCCCCGCTCGAACACTGAAGCTTTCTTT.

The sample holds one count of this clone. The chain employs TRBV27 and TRBJ2-2, with 9 bases that match TRBD2. The V segment lost 5 bases and the J segment 6 bases; nucleotides outside the gene matches: 4. Germline-derived CDR1 and CDR2 are MNHEY and SMNVEV (reference sequence). The CDR3 has 14 amino acids. Written as DNA, the CDR3 is TGTGCCAGCAGTACGACTAGCGGATCCGGGGAGCTGTTTTTT. Protein product: CASSTTSGSGELFF.

V gene TRBV29-1 combines with J gene TRBJ2-1, with D possibly TRBD2 on 6 matching bases. The CDR3 runs 14 residues. Germline V gene data show CDR1 as SQVTM and CDR2 as ANQGSEA. V shed 1 base and J shed 7 bases, with 14 bases lying between them. The CDR3: CSVEGAGKGNEQFF. The CDR3 nucleotides read TGCAGCGTTGAAGGAGCGGGCAAAGGGAATGAGCAGTTCTTC.